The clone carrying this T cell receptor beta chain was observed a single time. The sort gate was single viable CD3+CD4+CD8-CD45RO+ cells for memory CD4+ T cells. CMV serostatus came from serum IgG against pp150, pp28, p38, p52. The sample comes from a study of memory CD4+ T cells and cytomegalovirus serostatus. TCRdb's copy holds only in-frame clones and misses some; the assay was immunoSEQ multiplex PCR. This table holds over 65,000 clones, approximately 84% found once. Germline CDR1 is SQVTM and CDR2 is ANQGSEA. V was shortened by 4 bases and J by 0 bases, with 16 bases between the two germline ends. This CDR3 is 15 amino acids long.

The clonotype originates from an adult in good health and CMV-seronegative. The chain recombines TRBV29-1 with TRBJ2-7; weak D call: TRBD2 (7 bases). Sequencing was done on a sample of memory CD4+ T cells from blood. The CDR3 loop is CSVGGGDTSSYEQYF. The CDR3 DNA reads TGCAGCGTTGGAGGGGGGGACACTTCCTCCTACGAGCAGTACTTC.